These T cell receptor beta chains were read from a single sample in a study of identical twins. MiXCR was run by TCRdb on the 5' RACE reads, yielding one entry per CDR3 protein. The sample carries 250,000 or so distinct CDR3 sequences, approximately 6.8% recorded once. The data were also submitted as part of a second study, on yellow fever vaccine responses in identical twins.

Sequenced material: CD8+ T cells sorted from blood. The receptors here all came from a woman aged 18 to 35 in good health. The CDR3 runs from the conserved cysteine through the conserved F or W. D genes are given only for firm matches. A clone size is listed for some rows: how often the clone was seen (once, few, many), or a class if it is expanded.

d_call,v_call,j_call,clone_size,cdr3_nt,cdr3_aa
NA,TRBV3-1,TRBJ2-1,many,TGTGCCAGCAGCCAAGATCACCCAGACTTCCCCTCAAATGAGCAGTTCTTC,CASSQDHPDFPSNEQFF
TRBD1,TRBV3-1,TRBJ2-7,NA,TGTGCCAGCAGCCCAACCACGGGACAGGGGGTCGGCGAGCAGTACTTC,CASSPTTGQGVGEQYF
NA,TRBV15,TRBJ2-7,few,TGTGCCACCAGCAGAGCCGGCTACGAGCAGTACTTC,CATSRAGYEQYF
TRBD2,TRBV27,TRBJ2-5,NA,TGTGCCAGCAGTCCCGTAGCGGGGACCCCCCAAGAGACCCAGTACTTC,CASSPVAGTPQETQYF
NA,TRBV29-1,TRBJ2-3,many,TGCAGCGTTGAATCACCGGGACCCAGCGCAGATACGCAGTATTTT,CSVESPGPSADTQYF
NA,TRBV14,TRBJ2-7,NA,TGTGCCAGCAGCCAGGCAGGGAGTACGGACTCCTACGAGCAGTACTTC,CASSQAGSTDSYEQYF
NA,TRBV10-3,TRBJ2-3,few,TGTGCCATCAGTGAGGCGGGGATTAGCACAGATACGCAGTATTTT,CAISEAGISTDTQYF
NA,TRBV20-1,TRBJ1-4,few,TGCAGTGCCCAGACTTCGGAACTGTTTTTT,CSAQTSELFF
TRBD2,TRBV6-2/TRBV6-3,TRBJ2-1,many,TGTGCCAGCAGTTATTGGACTAGCGGAAATGAGCAGTTCTTC,CASSYWTSGNEQFF
NA,TRBV5-1,TRBJ2-7,many,TGCGCCAGCAGCACCGGACAGACCTACGAGCAGTACTTC,CASSTGQTYEQYF
NA,TRBV29-1,TRBJ2-1,many,TGCAGCGTTGAGGGGGGACCCCTTGTTGGTGATGAGCAGTTCTTC,CSVEGGPLVGDEQFF
NA,TRBV6-1,TRBJ2-2,few,TGTGCCAGCAGTAGGCGAGGGGCGGGCGCCAAAGTGGACACCGGGGAGCTGTTTTTT,CASSRRGAGAKVDTGELFF
NA,TRBV7-9,TRBJ2-5,many,TGTGCCAGCAGCGGGGGTCCAAAAGAGACCCAGTACTTC,CASSGGPKETQYF
NA,TRBV3-1,TRBJ2-7,few,TGTGCCAGCAGCCAAGACAGGGAGTGGGCCTACGAGCAGTACTTC,CASSQDREWAYEQYF
NA,TRBV29-1,TRBJ2-3,many,TGCAGCGTTGAATGGGCTAGTGGTATGTTTTCAGATACGCAGTATTTT,CSVEWASGMFSDTQYF
NA,TRBV20-1,TRBJ2-1,many,TGCAGTGCAAACAACGGTAATGCAAACAATGAGCAGTTCTTC,CSANNGNANNEQFF
NA,TRBV7-6,TRBJ2-3,many,TGTGCCAGCAGCTTAGGGGGCGCAGATACGCAGTATTTT,CASSLGGADTQYF
NA,TRBV10-3,TRBJ2-5,few,TGTGCCATCATGGCAGGGAGTAAAGAGACCCAGTACTTC,CAIMAGSKETQYF
NA,TRBV29-1,TRBJ2-3,NA,TGCAGCCCCTGGCAGATCACGGGAGATACGCAGTATTTT,CSPWQITGDTQYF
TRBD2,TRBV7-6,TRBJ2-2,NA,TGTGCCAGCAGCTTACACCCTTGGACTAGCGGGGAGAACACCGGGGAGCTGTTTTTT,CASSLHPWTSGENTGELFF
TRBD1,TRBV12-3/TRBV12-4,TRBJ2-7,many,TGTGCCAGCAGTCAAGACAGGGTGGGGCAGTACTTC,CASSQDRVGQYF
NA,TRBV7-9,TRBJ2-5,few,TGTGCCAGCAGCCCGGATCCAGCCCCAGAGACCCAGTACTTC,CASSPDPAPETQYF
TRBD2,TRBV4-2,TRBJ2-1,many,TGTGCCAGCAGCCCGCCGGGGGAAACTAGCGCCTACAATGAGCAGTTCTTC,CASSPPGETSAYNEQFF
TRBD1,TRBV7-6,TRBJ1-1,NA,TGTGCCAGCCGGGACAGGGGAGAGGTAAACACTGAAGCTTTCTTT,CASRDRGEVNTEAFF
NA,TRBV6-4,TRBJ1-6,few,TGTGCCAGCAGGGGGGCTTTGGACGGGAATTCACCCCTCCACTTT,CASRGALDGNSPLHF
NA,TRBV9,TRBJ1-3,NA,TGTGCCAGCTCCGATGGGGGGTTTGGCAGTAACGGTCCCGGAAACACCATATATTTT,CASSDGGFGSNGPGNTIYF